Below are 16 T cell receptor beta chains sequenced from a single sample in a study of early T cells in non-severe SARS-CoV-2 infection. TCRdb re-called the 5' RACE reads through MiXCR, storing one row per CDR3 protein. The sample shows under 70,000 distinct CDR3 sequences, over 4.5% of them seen only once. Material: whole blood. Receptor source: an adult who was a healthcare worker with PCR-confirmed SARS-CoV-2 infection or an uninfected control (not recorded which).

This clonotype was observed at least ten times. The chain employs TRBV20-1 and TRBJ1-5; D call uncertain. V gave up 3 bases and J gave up 0 bases, with 6 bases separating them. CDR3 length: 13 residues. The germline V gene has CDR1 DFQATT and CDR2 SNEGSKA (reference sequence). The CDR3 protein is CSARAGSNQPQHF. The CDR3 DNA sequence: TGCAGTGCTAGGGCTGGTAGCAATCAGCCCCAGCATTTT.

This clonotype was detected ten times or more. This chain uses TRBV2 with TRBJ2-3; perhaps TRBD2 as D (6 bases). Trimming removed 6 bases from V and 8 bases from J, with 21 bases in between. The CDR3 sequence is 15 residues long. The germline V gene has CDR1 SNHLY and CDR2 FYNNEI. The CDR3 DNA is TGTGCCAGCAGGCACCGGGACTTAGGGATTGGTACGCAGTATTTT. Its protein product is CASRHRDLGIGTQYF.

This clonotype has only a few counts. J is TRBJ1-2 and V is TRBV7-3; D is perhaps TRBD1 (6 bases). V was pared by 5 bases and J by 3 bases, with 19 bases between. The germline gives CDR1 SGHTA, CDR2 FQGTGA. This CDR3 region has 16 residues. The CDR3 loop is CASSLTAGVAHYGYTF. The CDR3 nucleotides read TGTGCCAGCAGCCTTACGGCAGGGGTGGCACACTATGGCTACACCTTC.

Ten or more counts support this clonotype. The chain joins TRBV3-1 to TRBJ2-5, with D unresolved. V was shortened by 1 base and J by 5 bases, with 5 bases between the two germline ends. Germline V gene sequence: CDR1 LGHDT, CDR2 YNNKEL (reference sequence). This CDR3 has 12 amino acids. CDR3 bases: TGTGCCAGCAGCCAAGGAGACGAGACCCAGTACTTC. Translating gives CASSQGDETQYF.

This clonotype was observed a few times. The rearrangement joins TRBV13 to TRBJ2-1, with D perhaps TRBD1 or TRBD2 (5 bases each). The CDR3 runs to 15 residues. Per the germline V gene, CDR1 is PRHDT and CDR2 is FYEKMQ (reference sequence). Trimming took 5 bases from V and 5 from J, leaving 16 bases between them. The CDR3 nucleotides are TGTGCCAGCAGCCCGTCGGGGCTAGCTGACAATGAGCAGTTCTTC. Amino acids: CASSPSGLADNEQFF.

The genes are TRBV20-1 and TRBJ1-5, with D hard to call. The CDR3 spans 13 residues. Trimming removed 5 bases at V and 3 bases at J, with 11 bases between. Looked up from germline, CDR1 is DFQATT and CDR2 is SNEGSKA (reference sequence). Here the CDR3 reads CSALIQHNQPQHF. The CDR3 DNA sequence: TGCAGTGCTCTTATACAGCACAATCAGCCCCAGCATTTT.

This clonotype has a handful of counts. The V call is TRBV6-2 or TRBV6-3, the J call TRBJ2-5; D not resolved. The length of the CDR3 is 15 residues. The V and J ends lost 0 bases and 4 bases respectively, with 12 bases between them. Germline values: CDR1 MNHEY, CDR2 SVGEGT. CDR3 loop: CASSYSDVGRETQYF. The CDR3 region has the DNA TGTGCCAGCAGTTACTCCGACGTGGGCAGAGAGACCCAGTACTTC.

This clonotype showed up many times. The gene calls are TRBV4-2 and TRBJ1-1; possible D gene TRBD1, 6 bases. The CDR3 loop spans 15 amino acids. The germline gives CDR1 LGHNA, CDR2 YNFKEQ. V shed 0 bases and J shed 7 bases, with 15 bases lying between them. CDR3 nucleotides: TGTGCCAGCAGCCAAGATATATACAGGGTTGGTGAAGCTTTCTTT. Translated: CASSQDIYRVGEAFF.

This clonotype was found a few times. The chain combines TRBV30 with TRBJ2-3; D tentatively reads TRBD1 or TRBD2 (5 bases each). The germline CDR1 and CDR2 sequences are GTSNPN and SVGIG (reference sequence). The CDR3 contains 10 residues. Here the CDR3 DNA reads TGTGCTCAGGGAGACAGTACGCAGTATTTT. Protein: CAQGDSTQYF.

This clonotype was recorded at least ten times. The V and J genes are TRBV12-5 and TRBJ1-1; D unclear. The germline CDR1 and CDR2 sequences are LGHNT and FRNRAP. The V end was cut by 0 bases, the J end by 9 bases, with 8 bases between. This CDR3 spans 12 amino acids. The CDR3 loop reads CASGLVGTQAFF. The CDR3 coding sequence is TGTGCTAGTGGTTTGGTTGGAACCCAAGCTTTCTTT.

The sample holds many counts of this clonotype. The J gene is TRBJ1-4, the V gene TRBV18, with D possibly being TRBD1 (6 bases). Germline CDR1 and CDR2: KGHSH and LQKENI. The CDR3 spans 16 residues. V dropped 3 bases and J dropped 0 bases, with 11 bases sitting between them. The CDR3 DNA reads as TGTGCCAGCTCACCGGGGACACCCCCAACTAATGAAAAACTGTTTTTT. Its translation is CASSPGTPPTNEKLFF.

This clonotype was seen ten or more times. The rearrangement links TRBV20-1 to TRBJ2-3; D perhaps matches TRBD1 (5 bases). This CDR3 is built from 13 residues. Germline V CDR1 and CDR2: DFQATT, SNEGSKA (reference sequence). Trimming removed 6 bases at V and 0 bases at J, with 10 bases between. The CDR3 region is CSAPQGSTDTQYF. The DNA of the CDR3 is TGCAGTGCCCCTCAGGGTAGCACAGATACGCAGTATTTT.

This clonotype was counted at least ten times. The gene calls are TRBV14 and TRBJ2-7, with 7 bases matching TRBD1. Germline assignment: CDR1 SGHDN and CDR2 FVKESK. The V and J ends lost 2 bases and 2 bases, in that order; junction bases with no gene match: 6. The length of the CDR3 is 15 residues. DNA for the CDR3: TGTGCCAGCAGCCAACTCCAGCAGGGGGCCTACGAGCAGTACTTC. Protein sequence: CASSQLQQGAYEQYF.

This clonotype has more than one count but fewer than ten. The chain carries TRBV21-1 and TRBJ2-3; TRBD1 is taken as the D call from the table, unchecked against the DNA. TRBV21-1 is noted as a pseudogene. The CDR3 sequence is 15 residues long. CDR3 DNA: TGTGCCAGCAGCAAACCAGCAGGGTCAACAGATACGCAGTATTTT. This gives the protein CASSKPAGSTDTQYF.

This clonotype has ten or more counts. V and J are TRBV30 and TRBJ2-1; 10 bases map to TRBD2. The CDR3 consists of 14 residues. From germline, CDR1 is GTSNPN and CDR2 SVGIG (reference sequence). V gave up 2 bases and J gave up 9 bases; unmatched junction bases: 7. The CDR3 nucleotides read TGTGCCTGGAGTTTGTACAGCGGGAGGGTTGAGCAGTTCTTC. Translating gives CAWSLYSGRVEQFF. Drawing the rest from reference TRBV30 and TRBJ2-1, the complete variable domain is SQTIHQWPATLVQPVGSPLSLECTVEGTSNPNLYWYRQAAGRGLQLLFYSVGIGQISSEVPQNLSASRPQDRQFILSSKKLLLSDSGFYLCAWSLYSGRVEQFFGPGTRLTVL.

This clonotype came up many times. The rearrangement joins TRBV2 to TRBJ1-4; D unclear. Trimming took 6 bases from V and 0 from J, leaving 8 bases between them. Germline V gene sequence: CDR1 SNHLY, CDR2 FYNNEI. CDR3 length: 14 residues. CDR3 loop: CASSRSSTNEKLFF. In DNA, the CDR3 is TGTGCCAGCAGCCGCTCGTCAACTAATGAAAAACTGTTTTTT.